This T cell receptor beta chain was found in a study of blood T cell repertoires in COVID-19. Study at large: The samples span acute and convalescent COVID-19 from the United States, Italy and Spain. PBMCs, B-cell-depleted T cells, or T cells provided the cDNA or gDNA that made up the material.

Original processing methods: Estimated nucleated cell counts came from reference gene primer amplification. TCRdb's table, derived via immunoSEQ multiplex PCR, lists solely in-frame clones and lacks some. V, J and clone size reflect that table, while D and trimming were determined from the DNA. The sample includes around 83,000 clones, around 89% of them seen just once. The CDR3 runs 19 residues. With 3 bases clipped from V and 1 base from J, the junction kept 10 bases outside the gene matches. Germline values: CDR1 MDHEN, CDR2 SYDVKM. Sequencing was performed on peripheral blood. This sequence originates from a man between 65 and 85 years old with active or convalescent COVID-19. This chain links TRBV28 with TRBJ2-1; the match to TRBD2 covers 12 bases. CDR3 region: CASSLGLAGGPWSYNEQFF. DNA for the CDR3: TGTGCCAGCAGTTTGGGGCTAGCGGGAGGGCCGTGGTCCTACAATGAGCAGTTCTTC.